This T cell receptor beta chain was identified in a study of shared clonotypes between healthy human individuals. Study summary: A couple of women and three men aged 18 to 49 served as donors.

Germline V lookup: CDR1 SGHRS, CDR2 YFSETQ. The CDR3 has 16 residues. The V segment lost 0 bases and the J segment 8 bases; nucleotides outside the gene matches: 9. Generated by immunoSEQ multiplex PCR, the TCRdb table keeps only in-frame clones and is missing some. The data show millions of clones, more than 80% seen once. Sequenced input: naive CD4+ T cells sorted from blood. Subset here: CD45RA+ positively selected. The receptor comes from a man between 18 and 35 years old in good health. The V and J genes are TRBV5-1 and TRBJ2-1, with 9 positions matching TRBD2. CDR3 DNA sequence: TGCGCCAGCAGCTTGGCCTTAGCGGGAGCTTACGATGAGCAGTTCTTC. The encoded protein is CASSLALAGAYDEQFF.